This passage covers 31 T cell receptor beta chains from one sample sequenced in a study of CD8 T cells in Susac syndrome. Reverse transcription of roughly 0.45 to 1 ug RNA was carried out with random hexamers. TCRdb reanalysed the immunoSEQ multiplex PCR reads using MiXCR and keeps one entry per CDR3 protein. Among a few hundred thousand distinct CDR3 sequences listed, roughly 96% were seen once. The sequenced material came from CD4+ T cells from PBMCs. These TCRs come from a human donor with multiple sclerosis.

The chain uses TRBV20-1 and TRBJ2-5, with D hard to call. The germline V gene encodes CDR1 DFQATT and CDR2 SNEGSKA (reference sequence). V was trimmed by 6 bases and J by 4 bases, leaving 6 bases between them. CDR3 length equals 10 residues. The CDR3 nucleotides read TGCAGTGCCCTACGAGAGACCCAGTACTTC. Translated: CSALRETQYF.

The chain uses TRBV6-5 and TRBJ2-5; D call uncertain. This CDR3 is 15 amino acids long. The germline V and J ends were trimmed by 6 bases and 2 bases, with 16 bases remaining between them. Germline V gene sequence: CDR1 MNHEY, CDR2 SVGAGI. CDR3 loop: CASSVGYLKQETQYF. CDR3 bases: TGTGCCAGCAGCGTGGGATACCTGAAACAAGAGACCCAGTACTTC.

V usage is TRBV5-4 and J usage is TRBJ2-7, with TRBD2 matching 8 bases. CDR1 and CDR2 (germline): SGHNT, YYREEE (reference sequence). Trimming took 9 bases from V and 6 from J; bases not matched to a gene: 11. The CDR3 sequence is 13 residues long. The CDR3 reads CATHPGLEFEQYF. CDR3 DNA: TGTGCCACGCATCCGGGACTAGAGTTCGAGCAGTACTTC.

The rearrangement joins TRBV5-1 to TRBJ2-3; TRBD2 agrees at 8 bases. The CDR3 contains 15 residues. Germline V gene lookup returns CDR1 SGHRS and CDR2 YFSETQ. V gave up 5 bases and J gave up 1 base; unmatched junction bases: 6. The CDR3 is CASSRRRGGTDTQYF. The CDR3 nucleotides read TGCGCCAGCAGTCGGAGGCGGGGGGGCACAGATACGCAGTATTTT.

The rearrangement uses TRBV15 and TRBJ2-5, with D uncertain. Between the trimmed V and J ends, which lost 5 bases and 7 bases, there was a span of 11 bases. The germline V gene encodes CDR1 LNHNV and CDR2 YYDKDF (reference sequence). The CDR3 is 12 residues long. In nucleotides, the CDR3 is TGTGCCACCAGCGGCCTATTGGGGACCCAGTACTTC. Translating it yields CATSGLLGTQYF. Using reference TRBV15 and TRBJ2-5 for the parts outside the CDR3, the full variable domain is DAMVIQNPRYQVTQFGKPVTLSCSQTLNHNVMYWYQQKSSQAPKLLFHYYDKDFNNEADTPDNFQSRRPNTSFCFLDIRSPGLGDTAMYLCATSGLLGTQYFGPGTRLLVL.

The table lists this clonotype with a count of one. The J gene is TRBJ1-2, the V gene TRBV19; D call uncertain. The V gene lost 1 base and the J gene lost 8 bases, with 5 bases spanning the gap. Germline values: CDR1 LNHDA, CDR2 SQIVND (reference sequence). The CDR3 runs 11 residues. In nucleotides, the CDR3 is TGTGCCAGTAGTATAGCCGAGGGCTACACCTTC. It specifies CASSIAEGYTF.

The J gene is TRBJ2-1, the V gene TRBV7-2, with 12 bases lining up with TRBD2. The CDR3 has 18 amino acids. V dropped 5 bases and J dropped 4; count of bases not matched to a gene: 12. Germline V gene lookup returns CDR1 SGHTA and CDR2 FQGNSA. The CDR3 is CASSHMTSGSAFYNEQFF. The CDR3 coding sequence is TGTGCCAGCAGCCACATGACTAGCGGGAGTGCATTTTACAATGAGCAGTTCTTC. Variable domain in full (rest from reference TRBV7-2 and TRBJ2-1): GAGVSQSPSNKVTEKGKDVELRCDPISGHTALYWYRQSLGQGLEFLIYFQGNSAPDKSGLPSDRFSAERTGGSVSTLTIQRTQQEDSAVYLCASSHMTSGSAFYNEQFFGPGTRLTVL.

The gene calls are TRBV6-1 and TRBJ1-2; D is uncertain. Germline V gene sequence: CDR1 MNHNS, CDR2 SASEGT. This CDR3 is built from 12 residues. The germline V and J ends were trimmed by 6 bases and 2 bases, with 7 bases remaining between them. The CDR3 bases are TGTGCCAGCAGCGCCAGAAACTATGGCTACACCTTC. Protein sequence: CASSARNYGYTF.

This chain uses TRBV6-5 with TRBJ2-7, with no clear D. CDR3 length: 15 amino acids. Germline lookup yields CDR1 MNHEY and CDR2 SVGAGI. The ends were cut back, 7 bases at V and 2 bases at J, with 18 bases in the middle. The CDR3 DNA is TGTGCCAGCACCTCTCACTCGGGCGCCCCCTACGAGCAGTACTTC. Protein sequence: CASTSHSGAPYEQYF.

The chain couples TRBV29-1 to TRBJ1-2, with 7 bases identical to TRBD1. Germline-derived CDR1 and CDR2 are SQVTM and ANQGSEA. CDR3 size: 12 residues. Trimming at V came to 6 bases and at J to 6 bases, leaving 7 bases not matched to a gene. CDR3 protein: CSVYRGGNGYTF. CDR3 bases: TGCAGCGTATACAGGGGAGGCAATGGCTACACCTTC.

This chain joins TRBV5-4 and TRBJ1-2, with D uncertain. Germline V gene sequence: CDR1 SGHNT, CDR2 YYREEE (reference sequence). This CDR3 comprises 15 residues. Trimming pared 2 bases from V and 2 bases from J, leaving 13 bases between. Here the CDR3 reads CASSLKAPANYGYTF. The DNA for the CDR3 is TGTGCCAGCAGCTTAAAGGCGCCGGCCAACTATGGCTACACCTTC.

CDR3 DNA sequence: TGTGCCAGCAGTTTATCCTCCGGGACAGGGTCACCCCTCCACTTT. It yields the protein CASSLSSGTGSPLHF. The chain combines TRBV27 with TRBJ1-6, with 9 bases lining up with TRBD1. V was pared by 0 bases and J by 10 bases, with 4 bases of the junction left unmatched. The CDR3 covers 15 residues. Germline V lookup: CDR1 MNHEY, CDR2 SMNVEV (reference sequence).

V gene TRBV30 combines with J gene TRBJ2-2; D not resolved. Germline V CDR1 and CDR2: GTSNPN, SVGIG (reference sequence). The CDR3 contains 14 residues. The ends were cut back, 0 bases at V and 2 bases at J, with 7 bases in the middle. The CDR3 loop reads CAWSVGPNTGELFF. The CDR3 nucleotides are TGTGCCTGGAGTGTCGGACCCAACACCGGGGAGCTGTTTTTT.

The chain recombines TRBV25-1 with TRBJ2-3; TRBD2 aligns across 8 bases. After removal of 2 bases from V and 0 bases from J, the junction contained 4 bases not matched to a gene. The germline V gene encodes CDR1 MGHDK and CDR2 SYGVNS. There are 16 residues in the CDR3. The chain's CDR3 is CASSEVASGSTDTQYF. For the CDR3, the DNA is TGTGCCAGCAGTGAAGTCGCTAGCGGGAGCACAGATACGCAGTATTTT.

CDR3 loop: CSARQGVTGELFF. CDR3 nucleotides: TGCAGTGCTAGACAGGGTGTCACCGGGGAGCTGTTTTTT. The chain employs TRBV20-1 and TRBJ2-2, with a tentative D call TRBD1 (5 bases). This CDR3 is 13 amino acids long. The V end lost 2 bases, the J end lost 4 bases, and 8 bases lay between the germline ends. Germline CDR1 reads DFQATT; CDR2 reads SNEGSKA (reference sequence).

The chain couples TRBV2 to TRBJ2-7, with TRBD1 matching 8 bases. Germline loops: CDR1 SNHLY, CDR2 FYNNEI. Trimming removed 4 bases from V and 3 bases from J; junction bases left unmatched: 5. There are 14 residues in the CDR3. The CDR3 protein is CASSVEQGGYEQYF. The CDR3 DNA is TGTGCCAGCAGTGTTGAACAGGGGGGCTACGAGCAGTACTTC.

CDR3 DNA: TGTGCCAGCACTCACAGGGGGGGAAGTGGTGGCTACACCTTC. Protein sequence: CASTHRGGSGGYTF. V usage is TRBV3-1 and J usage is TRBJ1-2; 8 nucleotides align to TRBD1. The CDR3 is made up of 14 amino acids. Germline-derived CDR1 and CDR2 are LGHDT and YNNKEL (reference sequence). After removal of 7 bases from V and 7 bases from J, the junction contained 11 bases not matched to a gene.

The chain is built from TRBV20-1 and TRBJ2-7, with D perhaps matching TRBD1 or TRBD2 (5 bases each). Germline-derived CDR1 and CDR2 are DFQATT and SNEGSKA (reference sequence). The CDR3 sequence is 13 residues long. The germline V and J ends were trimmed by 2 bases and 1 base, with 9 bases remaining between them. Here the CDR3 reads CSARIGGSYEQYF. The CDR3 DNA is TGCAGTGCTAGAATTGGGGGTTCCTACGAGCAGTACTTC.

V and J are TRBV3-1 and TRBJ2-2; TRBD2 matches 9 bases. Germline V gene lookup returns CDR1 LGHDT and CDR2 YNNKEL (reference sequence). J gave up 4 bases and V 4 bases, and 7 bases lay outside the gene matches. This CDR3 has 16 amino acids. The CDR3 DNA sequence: TGTGCCAGCAGCCTATTAGCGGGGGCCAGCACCGGGGAGCTGTTTTTT. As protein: CASSLLAGASTGELFF.

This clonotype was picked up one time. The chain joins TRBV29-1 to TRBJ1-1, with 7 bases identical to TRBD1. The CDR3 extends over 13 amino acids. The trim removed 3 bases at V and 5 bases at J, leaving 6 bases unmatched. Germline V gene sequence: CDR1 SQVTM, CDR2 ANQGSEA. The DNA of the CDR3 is TGCAGCGTTGAGAGGGGGCAAGGGACTGAAGCTTTCTTT. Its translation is CSVERGQGTEAFF. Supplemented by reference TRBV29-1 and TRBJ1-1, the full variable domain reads SAVISQKPSRDICQRGTSLTIQCQVDSQVTMMFWYRQQPGQSLTLIATANQGSEATYESGFVIDKFPISRPNLTFSTLTVSNMSPEDSSIYLCSVERGQGTEAFFGQGTRLTVV.

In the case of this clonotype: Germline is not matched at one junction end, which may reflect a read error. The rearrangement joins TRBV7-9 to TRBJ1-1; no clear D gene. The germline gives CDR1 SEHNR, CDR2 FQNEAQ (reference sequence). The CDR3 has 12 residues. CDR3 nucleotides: TGCGCCAGCAGCAATCTTGGCACTGAAGCTTTCTTT. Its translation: CASSNLGTEAFF.

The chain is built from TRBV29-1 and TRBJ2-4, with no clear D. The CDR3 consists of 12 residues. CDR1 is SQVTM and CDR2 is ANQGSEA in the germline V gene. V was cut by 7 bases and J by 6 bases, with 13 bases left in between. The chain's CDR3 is CSAQESGNIQYF. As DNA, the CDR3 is TGCAGCGCTCAGGAAAGTGGAAACATTCAGTACTTC.

As DNA, the CDR3 is TGTGCCAGCAGTTTCCTTCGGGGGGGGGCGGGCTTCAATCAGCCCCAGCATTTT. This translates into CASSFLRGGAGFNQPQHF. The chain combines TRBV27 with TRBJ1-5; possibly TRBD1 for D (6 bases). This CDR3 has 18 residues. V lost 3 bases, J lost 3 bases, and 21 bases lay in between. Germline V lookup: CDR1 MNHEY, CDR2 SMNVEV (reference sequence).

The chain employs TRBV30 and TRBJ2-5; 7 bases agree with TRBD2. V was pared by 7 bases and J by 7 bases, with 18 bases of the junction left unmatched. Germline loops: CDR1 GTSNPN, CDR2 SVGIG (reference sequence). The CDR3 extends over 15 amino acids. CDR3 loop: CAYTGRGLNGGTQYF. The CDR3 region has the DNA TGTGCCTATACCGGTAGGGGACTAAACGGTGGGACCCAGTACTTC.

CDR3 bases: TGCAGTGCTAGGTGGGGCCTCCGGGACTATGGCTACACCTTC. This translates into CSARWGLRDYGYTF. The rearrangement uses TRBV20-1 and TRBJ1-2, with TRBD1 as a possible D gene (5 bases). This CDR3 is 14 amino acids long. Germline assignment: CDR1 DFQATT and CDR2 SNEGSKA (reference sequence). V was cut by 3 bases and J by 3 bases, with 14 bases left in between.

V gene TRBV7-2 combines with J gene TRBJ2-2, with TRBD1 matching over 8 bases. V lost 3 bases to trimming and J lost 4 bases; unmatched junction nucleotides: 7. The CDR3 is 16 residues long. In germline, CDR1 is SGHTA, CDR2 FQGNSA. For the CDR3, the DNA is TGTGCCAGCAGCTTGTCCGGGACAGGCATCACCGGGGAGCTGTTTTTT. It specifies CASSLSGTGITGELFF.

CDR3: CASSFGSAGEQYF. CDR3 in DNA: TGTGCCAGCAGCTTTGGGTCCGCTGGGGAGCAGTACTTC. V gene TRBV3-1 combines with J gene TRBJ2-7, with D uncertain. The CDR3 covers 13 residues. The V gene lost 5 bases and the J gene lost 7 bases, with 15 bases spanning the gap. Germline CDR1 and CDR2: LGHDT and YNNKEL (reference sequence).

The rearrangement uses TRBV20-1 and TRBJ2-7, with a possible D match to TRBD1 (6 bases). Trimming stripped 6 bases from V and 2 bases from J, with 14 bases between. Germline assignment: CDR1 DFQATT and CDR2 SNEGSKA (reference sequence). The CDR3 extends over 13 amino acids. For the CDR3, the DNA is TGCAGTGCCGTTCCAGGGGCCCCCTACGAGCAGTACTTC. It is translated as CSAVPGAPYEQYF.

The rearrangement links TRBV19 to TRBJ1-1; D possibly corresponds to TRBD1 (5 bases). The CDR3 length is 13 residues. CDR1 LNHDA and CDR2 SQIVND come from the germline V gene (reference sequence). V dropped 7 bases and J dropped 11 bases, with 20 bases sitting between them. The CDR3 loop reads CASTFLTGAGAFF. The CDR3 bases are TGTGCCAGTACCTTCCTAACTGGGGCGGGGGCTTTCTTT.

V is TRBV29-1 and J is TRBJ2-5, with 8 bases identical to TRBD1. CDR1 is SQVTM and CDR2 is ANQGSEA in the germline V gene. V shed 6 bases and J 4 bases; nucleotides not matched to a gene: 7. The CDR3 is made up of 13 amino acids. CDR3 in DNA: TGCAGCGTAAGACAGGGGATCGTAGAGACCCAGTACTTC. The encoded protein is CSVRQGIVETQYF.

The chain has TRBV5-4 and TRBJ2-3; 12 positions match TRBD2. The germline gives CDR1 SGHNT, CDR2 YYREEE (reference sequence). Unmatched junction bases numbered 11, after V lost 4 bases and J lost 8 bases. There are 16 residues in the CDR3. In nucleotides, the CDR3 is TGTGCCAGCAGCCCCCACGGGGGGACTAGCGGGCTTACGCAGTATTTT. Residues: CASSPHGGTSGLTQYF.